This is a list of T cell receptor beta chains from one sample in a study of blood T cell repertoires in COVID-19. Using immunoSEQ multiplex PCR, the repertoire was profiled, and TCRdb retains in-frame clones only, with some absent. Here the sample spans around 250,000 clones, 89% being singletons. Sequenced: peripheral blood. The receptors stem from a middle-aged woman who had recovered from COVID-19. CDR3s include the opening cysteine and the closing phenylalanine or tryptophan. Each record gives: clone size, J gene, V gene, D gene, CDR3 DNA, CDR3 protein. D genes are given only for firm matches. Some rows have no size entry. The others give once, few or many, or a class for an expanded clone.

once,TRBJ2-1,TRBV30,NA,TGTGCCGGGGGGGTTACTTCCACAGGGGAGCAGTTCTTC,CAGGVTSTGEQFF
NA,TRBJ2-3,TRBV5-1,NA,TGCGCCAGCAGCTTGTGGGGGGAGGAGGCAACAGATACGCAGTATTTT,CASSLWGEEATDTQYF
NA,TRBJ2-7,TRBV15,NA,TGTGCCACCAGCAGGACTTTGAGCTCCTACGAGCAGTACTTC,CATSRTLSSYEQYF
NA,TRBJ2-2,TRBV28,TRBD2,TGTGCCAGCACCCCCCGGGCGGGAGTCACCGGGGAGCTGTTTTTT,CASTPRAGVTGELFF
NA,TRBJ1-1,TRBV30,NA,TGTGCCTGGGGTGGGGCACAGGGTCAAGGCACTGAAGCTTTCTTT,CAWGGAQGQGTEAFF
NA,TRBJ2-3,TRBV18,TRBD1,TGTGCCAGCTCACCACCGAGGGACAGGGGGTCGACAGATACGCAGTATTTT,CASSPPRDRGSTDTQYF
NA,TRBJ1-5,TRBV4-2,NA,TGTGCCAGCGGCAGGGCTGATCAGCCCCAGCATTTT,CASGRADQPQHF
NA,TRBJ2-3,TRBV5-1,NA,TGCGCCAGCAGCTTGGAAAAATGGAGGGTCCCAGATACGCAGTATTTT,CASSLEKWRVPDTQYF
NA,TRBJ1-6,TRBV11-3,TRBD1,TGTGCCAGCAGCTCTGGACAGGGGTATTCACCCCTCCACTTT,CASSSGQGYSPLHF
NA,TRBJ1-1,TRBV2,NA,TGTGCCAGCAAGGCACAGGCGATGAACACTGAAGCTTTCTTT,CASKAQAMNTEAFF
NA,TRBJ2-1,TRBV3-1/TRBV3-2,TRBD2,TGTGCCAGCAGCCAACTAGCGGGAGGGCCCTATGAGCAGTTCTTC,CASSQLAGGPYEQFF
NA,TRBJ2-3,TRBV5-5,NA,TGTGCCAGCAGCTCGCAAGATCAGCGAGCGGATACGCAGTATTTT,CASSSQDQRADTQYF
NA,TRBJ2-3,TRBV27,NA,TGTGCCAGCAGTTCGGTAGGACTGGGCGTAGATACGCAGTATTTT,CASSSVGLGVDTQYF
NA,TRBJ2-2,TRBV11-2,TRBD1,TGTGCCAGCAGACCGACAGGGGCCGGGGAGCTGTTTTTT,CASRPTGAGELFF
NA,TRBJ2-3,TRBV19,TRBD2,TGTGCCAGTAGTCCCCGGACTAGCGGGATAGATACGCAGTATTTT,CASSPRTSGIDTQYF
NA,TRBJ1-3,TRBV7-2,NA,TGTGCCAGCAGCTCCTACCCCCCCCGAAACACCATATATTTT,CASSSYPPRNTIYF
NA,TRBJ2-5,TRBV19,NA,TGTGCCAGTAGTATATCACACCCACAAGAGACCCAGTACTTC,CASSISHPQETQYF
NA,TRBJ1-4,TRBV5-1,TRBD1,TGCGCCAGCAGCTTGGGGGGACAGGGTGGTGAAAAACTGTTTTTT,CASSLGGQGGEKLFF
NA,TRBJ1-5,TRBV19,NA,TGTGCCAGTAGTTCACAGGGACGCGGTCAGCCCCAGCATTTT,CASSSQGRGQPQHF
NA,TRBJ2-3,TRBV9,TRBD2,TGTGCCAGCAGCGTAGTGGGACTAGCGGGAGATGATACGCAGTATTTT,CASSVVGLAGDDTQYF
NA,TRBJ2-3,TRBV6-6,TRBD1,TGTGCCAGCGGGACCGGGACAGGGTCCACAGATACGCAGTATTTT,CASGTGTGSTDTQYF
once,TRBJ2-3,TRBV7-6,NA,TGTGCCAGCAGCTTCGAGAGGGCAGTGGGAGATACGCAGTATTTT,CASSFERAVGDTQYF
many,TRBJ1-2,TRBV14,TRBD1,TGTGCCAGCAGCCAAACAACAGGGGATGGCTACACCTTC,CASSQTTGDGYTF
NA,TRBJ2-7,TRBV11-1,TRBD2,TGTGCCAGCAGCCTCGGACTAGCGGGCAAGCAGTACTTC,CASSLGLAGKQYF
NA,TRBJ1-3,TRBV29-1,TRBD1,TGCAGCGTGACAGGGATAGCGAGCTCTGGAAACACCATATATTTT,CSVTGIASSGNTIYF